This is a list of T cell receptor beta chains from one sample in a study of cytomegalovirus exposure and HLA in healthy donors. Produced via immunoSEQ multiplex PCR; TCRdb's table is partial and in-frame only. The table records about 150,000 clones, 70% to 80% of them present only once. The sequenced material came from PBMCs. All receptors come from a man between 40 and 49 years old in good health and CMV-seropositive. Each CDR3 is given with its conserved first and last residue. A D gene is named only where the DNA matches it firmly. Some rows mark clone size as missing; the rest say once, few, many or name a class of expanded clone.

D gene: TRBD2; V gene: TRBV7-9; J gene: TRBJ2-3; clone size: -; CDR3 protein: CASSFPGRLAVPSTDTQYF; CDR3 DNA: TGTGCCAGCAGCTTTCCGGGGAGACTAGCGGTGCCAAGCACAGATACGCAGTATTTT
D gene: TRBD1; V gene: TRBV5-5; J gene: TRBJ2-3; clone size: -; CDR3 protein: CASSLITLGQGATDTQYF; CDR3 DNA: TGTGCCAGCAGCCTCATAACCCTGGGGCAGGGGGCAACAGATACGCAGTATTTT
D gene: TRBD2; V gene: TRBV5-1; J gene: TRBJ2-7; clone size: -; CDR3 protein: CASSWGTSGGYEQYF; CDR3 DNA: TGCGCCAGCAGCTGGGGGACTAGCGGGGGTTACGAGCAGTACTTC
D gene: TRBD2; V gene: TRBV27; J gene: TRBJ2-7; clone size: -; CDR3 protein: CASSFLKASGSGNEQYF; CDR3 DNA: TGTGCCAGCAGTTTTCTAAAAGCTAGCGGTTCCGGTAACGAGCAGTACTTC
D gene: -; V gene: TRBV9; J gene: TRBJ2-1; clone size: -; CDR3 protein: CASSVRGMDEQFF; CDR3 DNA: TGTGCCAGCAGCGTAAGAGGAATGGATGAGCAGTTCTTC
D gene: TRBD2; V gene: TRBV12-5; J gene: TRBJ2-5; clone size: few; CDR3 protein: CASGLSVSGKQETQYF; CDR3 DNA: TGTGCTAGTGGTTTGAGTGTTAGCGGGAAGCAAGAGACCCAGTACTTC
D gene: TRBD2; V gene: TRBV19; J gene: TRBJ2-3; clone size: -; CDR3 protein: CASTITRERTDTQYF; CDR3 DNA: TGTGCCAGTACGATCACGCGGGAGCGAACAGATACGCAGTATTTT
D gene: TRBD1; V gene: TRBV6-5; J gene: TRBJ1-2; clone size: -; CDR3 protein: CAAGTGDGYTF; CDR3 DNA: TGTGCCGCGGGGACAGGGGATGGCTACACCTTC
D gene: -; V gene: TRBV4-3; J gene: TRBJ2-7; clone size: -; CDR3 protein: CASSLTTLTGRIQYF; CDR3 DNA: TGCGCCAGCAGCCTTACAACGTTGACAGGGAGGATACAGTACTTC
D gene: -; V gene: TRBV11-2; J gene: TRBJ2-7; clone size: -; CDR3 protein: CASSLATESYEQYF; CDR3 DNA: TGTGCCAGCAGCTTAGCGACAGAGTCCTACGAGCAGTACTTC
D gene: -; V gene: TRBV28; J gene: TRBJ1-6; clone size: -; CDR3 protein: CASSPSGGAPSPLHF; CDR3 DNA: TGTGCCAGCAGCCCCTCGGGGGGGGCGCCTTCACCCCTCCACTTT
D gene: -; V gene: TRBV7-9; J gene: TRBJ1-5; clone size: -; CDR3 protein: CASSPAADSNQPQHF; CDR3 DNA: TGTGCCAGCAGCCCCGCGGCGGATAGCAATCAGCCCCAGCATTTT
D gene: -; V gene: TRBV5-6; J gene: TRBJ1-3; clone size: -; CDR3 protein: CASSWPSQGAGNTIYF; CDR3 DNA: TGTGCCAGCAGCTGGCCGTCACAGGGAGCTGGAAACACCATATATTTT
D gene: -; V gene: TRBV21-1; J gene: TRBJ2-1; clone size: -; CDR3 protein: CARTPTEQFF; CDR3 DNA: TGTGCCCGGACACCGACTGAGCAGTTCTTC
D gene: -; V gene: TRBV5-4; J gene: TRBJ2-7; clone size: -; CDR3 protein: CASSYSGPAGEQYF; CDR3 DNA: TGTGCCAGCAGCTACTCCGGGCCCGCGGGGGAGCAGTACTTC
D gene: TRBD1; V gene: TRBV30; J gene: TRBJ1-2; clone size: -; CDR3 protein: CAWSPDRTYGYTF; CDR3 DNA: TGTGCCTGGAGTCCGGACAGGACCTATGGCTACACCTTC
D gene: TRBD2; V gene: TRBV5-1; J gene: TRBJ2-1; clone size: -; CDR3 protein: CASSSGTSGDNEQFF; CDR3 DNA: TGCGCCAGCAGCTCAGGGACTAGCGGCGACAATGAGCAGTTCTTC
D gene: -; V gene: TRBV9; J gene: TRBJ2-1; clone size: -; CDR3 protein: CASSGSGAYNEQFF; CDR3 DNA: TGTGCCAGCAGCGGGAGCGGCGCCTACAATGAGCAGTTCTTC
D gene: -; V gene: TRBV28; J gene: TRBJ2-7; clone size: -; CDR3 protein: CASSPALGRSEQYF; CDR3 DNA: TGTGCCAGCAGCCCCGCCCTAGGCCGCTCCGAGCAGTACTTC
D gene: -; V gene: TRBV28; J gene: TRBJ1-1; clone size: -; CDR3 protein: CASRYGAEAFF; CDR3 DNA: TGTGCCAGCAGGTACGGGGCTGAAGCTTTCTTT
D gene: -; V gene: TRBV4-2; J gene: TRBJ1-4; clone size: few; CDR3 protein: CASSQDGQLVGLFF; CDR3 DNA: TGTGCCAGCAGCCAAGATGGGCAGCTGGTAGGACTGTTTTTT
D gene: TRBD2; V gene: TRBV27; J gene: TRBJ2-2; clone size: -; CDR3 protein: CASSFSGEASGRARGGELFF; CDR3 DNA: TGTGCCAGCAGTTTCTCCGGGGAAGCTAGCGGGAGGGCCAGGGGCGGGGAGCTGTTTTTT
D gene: TRBD1; V gene: TRBV18; J gene: TRBJ1-1; clone size: -; CDR3 protein: CASSADRVFSDTEAFF; CDR3 DNA: TGTGCCAGCTCAGCGGACAGGGTTTTTTCGGACACTGAAGCTTTCTTT
D gene: TRBD1; V gene: TRBV7-2; J gene: TRBJ1-2; clone size: -; CDR3 protein: CASSLGQGGLYGYTF; CDR3 DNA: TGTGCCAGCAGTTTGGGGCAGGGGGGCCTCTATGGCTACACCTTC
D gene: -; V gene: TRBV25-1; J gene: TRBJ2-2; clone size: -; CDR3 protein: CASSDLYTGELFF; CDR3 DNA: TGTGCCAGCAGTGACTTATACACCGGGGAGCTGTTTTTT
D gene: -; V gene: TRBV2; J gene: TRBJ2-7; clone size: -; CDR3 protein: CASSPERGTLYF; CDR3 DNA: TGTGCCAGCAGTCCCGAGAGGGGGACGTTGTACTTC
D gene: TRBD1; V gene: TRBV7-3; J gene: TRBJ2-5; clone size: -; CDR3 protein: CASTACDREGQETQYF; CDR3 DNA: TGTGCCAGCACCGCGTGTGACAGGGAAGGCCAAGAGACCCAGTACTTC
D gene: -; V gene: TRBV28; J gene: TRBJ2-2; clone size: -; CDR3 protein: CASTQAGGNTGELFF; CDR3 DNA: TGTGCCAGCACCCAAGCGGGTGGGAACACCGGGGAGCTGTTTTTT
D gene: TRBD1; V gene: TRBV7-3; J gene: TRBJ1-2; clone size: -; CDR3 protein: CASSSGQGDYTF; CDR3 DNA: TGTGCCAGCAGCTCTGGACAGGGAGACTACACCTTC
D gene: -; V gene: TRBV11-2; J gene: TRBJ1-1; clone size: -; CDR3 protein: CASRLQTMNTEAFF; CDR3 DNA: TGTGCCAGCAGGCTACAGACTATGAACACTGAAGCTTTCTTT
D gene: -; V gene: TRBV5-4; J gene: TRBJ2-1; clone size: -; CDR3 protein: CASSLDLADVSYNEQFF; CDR3 DNA: TGTGCCAGCAGCTTGGACTTAGCGGACGTCTCCTACAATGAGCAGTTCTTC
D gene: TRBD2; V gene: TRBV10-3; J gene: TRBJ2-1; clone size: once; CDR3 protein: CAIPIGTSANEQFF; CDR3 DNA: TGTGCCATCCCGATCGGGACTAGCGCCAATGAGCAGTTCTTC
D gene: -; V gene: TRBV10-1; J gene: TRBJ1-2; clone size: -; CDR3 protein: CASSETRGYGYTF; CDR3 DNA: TGCGCCAGCAGTGAGACTCGGGGCTATGGCTACACCTTC
D gene: -; V gene: TRBV15; J gene: TRBJ2-2; clone size: -; CDR3 protein: CATSRDGQNTGELFF; CDR3 DNA: TGTGCCACCAGCAGAGATGGGCAGAACACCGGGGAGCTGTTTTTT
D gene: -; V gene: TRBV5-5; J gene: TRBJ1-4; clone size: -; CDR3 protein: CASSLEQELKKLFF; CDR3 DNA: TGTGCCAGCAGCTTGGAACAGGAACTGAAAAAACTGTTTTTT
D gene: -; V gene: TRBV5-4; J gene: TRBJ2-3; clone size: -; CDR3 protein: CASSLVLDTQYF; CDR3 DNA: TGTGCCAGCAGCTTGGTACTGGATACGCAGTATTTT
D gene: TRBD2; V gene: TRBV6-1; J gene: TRBJ2-7; clone size: -; CDR3 protein: CASSFSGSSYEQYF; CDR3 DNA: TGTGCCAGCAGTTTCAGCGGGAGCTCCTACGAGCAGTACTTC
D gene: -; V gene: TRBV7-2; J gene: TRBJ1-2; clone size: -; CDR3 protein: CASTLRLSGGYTF; CDR3 DNA: TGTGCCAGCACCTTACGACTATCCGGTGGCTACACCTTC
D gene: TRBD1; V gene: TRBV5-4; J gene: TRBJ1-6; clone size: -; CDR3 protein: CASSFHRGYLNSPLHF; CDR3 DNA: TGTGCCAGCAGCTTCCACAGGGGGTATTTGAATTCACCCCTCCACTTT
D gene: -; V gene: TRBV7-2; J gene: TRBJ2-1; clone size: -; CDR3 protein: CASSLAGQYNEQFF; CDR3 DNA: TGTGCCAGCAGCTTAGCAGGACAGTACAATGAGCAGTTCTTC
D gene: TRBD2; V gene: TRBV5-6; J gene: TRBJ2-3; clone size: -; CDR3 protein: CASSLDPAGNTDTQYF; CDR3 DNA: TGTGCCAGCAGCTTGGACCCAGCGGGGAATACAGATACGCAGTATTTT
D gene: TRBD1; V gene: TRBV19; J gene: TRBJ1-1; clone size: once; CDR3 protein: CASSADRGKIMNTEAFF; CDR3 DNA: TGTGCCAGTAGTGCAGACAGGGGAAAAATCATGAACACTGAAGCTTTCTTT
D gene: TRBD1; V gene: TRBV27; J gene: TRBJ1-4; clone size: -; CDR3 protein: CASSFDRAATNEKLFF; CDR3 DNA: TGTGCCAGCAGTTTTGACAGGGCCGCAACTAATGAAAAACTGTTTTTT
D gene: -; V gene: TRBV7-2; J gene: TRBJ2-7; clone size: -; CDR3 protein: CASSPSLVGGGYEQYF; CDR3 DNA: TGTGCCAGCAGCCCCTCGTTGGTGGGAGGAGGCTACGAGCAGTACTTC
D gene: TRBD2; V gene: TRBV5-4; J gene: TRBJ2-3; clone size: -; CDR3 protein: CASSSDGGRSVDTQYF; CDR3 DNA: TGTGCCAGCAGCTCTGACGGCGGGAGGTCGGTAGATACGCAGTATTTT
D gene: TRBD1; V gene: TRBV28; J gene: TRBJ2-1; clone size: -; CDR3 protein: CASSAPGTGGRDEQFF; CDR3 DNA: TGTGCCAGCAGTGCCCCCGGGACAGGGGGGCGTGATGAGCAGTTCTTC
D gene: -; V gene: TRBV6-1; J gene: TRBJ2-1; clone size: once; CDR3 protein: CASSEALGSWYNEQFF; CDR3 DNA: TGTGCCAGCAGTGAAGCGCTAGGCTCTTGGTACAATGAGCAGTTCTTC
D gene: -; V gene: TRBV6-1; J gene: TRBJ2-5; clone size: -; CDR3 protein: CASSETLQETQYF; CDR3 DNA: TGTGCCAGCAGTGAAACACTACAAGAGACCCAGTACTTC
D gene: -; V gene: TRBV9; J gene: TRBJ1-2; clone size: -; CDR3 protein: CASSVATGIYGYTF; CDR3 DNA: TGTGCCAGCAGCGTAGCCACGGGGATCTATGGCTACACCTTC
D gene: TRBD2; V gene: TRBV7-2; J gene: TRBJ2-7; clone size: -; CDR3 protein: CASSLLLAGGTLDEQYF; CDR3 DNA: TGTGCCAGCAGCTTACTCCTAGCGGGAGGGACCCTAGACGAGCAGTACTTC
D gene: -; V gene: TRBV10-1; J gene: TRBJ1-2; clone size: -; CDR3 protein: CASSESGVYGYTF; CDR3 DNA: TGCGCCAGCAGTGAGTCAGGGGTGTATGGCTACACCTTC
D gene: TRBD1; V gene: TRBV5-8; J gene: TRBJ2-7; clone size: -; CDR3 protein: CASSLAGQGVYEQYF; CDR3 DNA: TGTGCCAGCAGCCTGGCAGGACAGGGGGTCTACGAGCAGTACTTC
D gene: -; V gene: TRBV5-6; J gene: TRBJ2-5; clone size: -; CDR3 protein: CASSLIQGQETQYF; CDR3 DNA: TGTGCCAGCAGCTTGATTCAGGGCCAAGAGACCCAGTACTTC
D gene: -; V gene: TRBV28; J gene: TRBJ2-7; clone size: -; CDR3 protein: CASSPGQDEGEQYF; CDR3 DNA: TGTGCCAGCAGTCCGGGACAAGACGAAGGAGAGCAGTACTTC
D gene: -; V gene: TRBV11-1; J gene: TRBJ2-1; clone size: -; CDR3 protein: CASSFPGPNEQFF; CDR3 DNA: TGTGCCAGCAGCTTTCCAGGGCCCAATGAGCAGTTCTTC